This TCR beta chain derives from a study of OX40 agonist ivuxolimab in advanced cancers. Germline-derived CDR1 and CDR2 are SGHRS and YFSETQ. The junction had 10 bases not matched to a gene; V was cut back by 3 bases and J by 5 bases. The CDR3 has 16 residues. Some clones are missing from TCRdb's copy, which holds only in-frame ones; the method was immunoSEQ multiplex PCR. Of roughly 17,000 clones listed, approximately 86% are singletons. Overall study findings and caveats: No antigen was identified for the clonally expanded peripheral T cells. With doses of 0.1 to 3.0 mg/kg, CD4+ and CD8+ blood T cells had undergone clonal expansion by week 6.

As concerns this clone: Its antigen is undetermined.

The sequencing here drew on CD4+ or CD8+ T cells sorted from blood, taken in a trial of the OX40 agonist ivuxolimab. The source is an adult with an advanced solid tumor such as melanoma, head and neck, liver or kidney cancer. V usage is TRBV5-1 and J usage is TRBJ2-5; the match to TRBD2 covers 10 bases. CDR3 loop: CASSSLAGGGLETQYF. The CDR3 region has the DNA TGCGCCAGCAGCTCCTTAGCGGGAGGCGGTTTGGAGACCCAGTACTTC.